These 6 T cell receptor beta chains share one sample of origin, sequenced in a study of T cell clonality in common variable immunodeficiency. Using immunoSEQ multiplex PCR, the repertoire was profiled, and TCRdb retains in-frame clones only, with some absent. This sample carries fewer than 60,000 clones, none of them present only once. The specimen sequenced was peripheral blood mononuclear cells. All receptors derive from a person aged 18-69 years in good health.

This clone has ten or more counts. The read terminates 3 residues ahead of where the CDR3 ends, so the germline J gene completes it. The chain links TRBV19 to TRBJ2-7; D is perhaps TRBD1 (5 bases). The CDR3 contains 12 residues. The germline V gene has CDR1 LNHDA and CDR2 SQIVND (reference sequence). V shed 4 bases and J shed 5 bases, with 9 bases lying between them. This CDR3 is CASSNSRDEQYF. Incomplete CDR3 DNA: TGTGCCAGTAGTAATAGCAGGGACGAG.

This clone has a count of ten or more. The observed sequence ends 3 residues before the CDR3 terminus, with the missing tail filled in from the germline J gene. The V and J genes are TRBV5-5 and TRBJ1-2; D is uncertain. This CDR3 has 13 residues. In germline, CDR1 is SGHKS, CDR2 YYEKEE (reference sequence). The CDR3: CASSSWAGEGYTF. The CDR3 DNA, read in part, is TGTGCCAGCAGTTCGTGGGCAGGTGAAGGC.

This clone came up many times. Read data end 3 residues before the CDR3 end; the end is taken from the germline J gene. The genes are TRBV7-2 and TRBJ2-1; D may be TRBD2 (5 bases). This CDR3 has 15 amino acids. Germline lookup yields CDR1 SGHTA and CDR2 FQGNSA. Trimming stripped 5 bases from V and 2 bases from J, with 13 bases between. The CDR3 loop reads CASSQVGVAYNEQFF. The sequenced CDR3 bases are TGTGCCAGCAGCCAAGTCGGGGTCGCCTACAATGAG.

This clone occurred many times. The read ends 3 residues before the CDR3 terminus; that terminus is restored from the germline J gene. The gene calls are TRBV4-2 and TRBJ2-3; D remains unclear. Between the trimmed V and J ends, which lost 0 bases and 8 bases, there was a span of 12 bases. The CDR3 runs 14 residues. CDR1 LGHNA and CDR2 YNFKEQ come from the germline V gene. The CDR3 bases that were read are TGTGCCAGCAGCCAAGAGCCGCCTACGGGTACG. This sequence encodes CASSQEPPTGT. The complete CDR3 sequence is CASSQEPPTGTQYF.

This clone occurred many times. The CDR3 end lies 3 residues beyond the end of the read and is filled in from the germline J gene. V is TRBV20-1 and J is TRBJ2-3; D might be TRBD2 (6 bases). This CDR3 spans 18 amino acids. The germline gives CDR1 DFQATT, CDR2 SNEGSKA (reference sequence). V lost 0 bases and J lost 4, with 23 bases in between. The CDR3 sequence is CSAREFGGRQLPSDTQYF. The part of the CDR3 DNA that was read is TGCAGTGCTAGAGAATTCGGGGGAAGACAGCTTCCCTCAGATACG.

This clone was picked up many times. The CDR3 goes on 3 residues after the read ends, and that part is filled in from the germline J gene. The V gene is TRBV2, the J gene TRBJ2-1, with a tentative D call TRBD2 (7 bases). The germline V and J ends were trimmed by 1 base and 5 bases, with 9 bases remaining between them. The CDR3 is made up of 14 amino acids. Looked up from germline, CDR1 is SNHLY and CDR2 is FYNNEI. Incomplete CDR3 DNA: TGTGCCAGCAGTGAAGTAGGGGGGGACAATGAG. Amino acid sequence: CASSEVGGDNE. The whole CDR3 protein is CASSEVGGDNEQFF.